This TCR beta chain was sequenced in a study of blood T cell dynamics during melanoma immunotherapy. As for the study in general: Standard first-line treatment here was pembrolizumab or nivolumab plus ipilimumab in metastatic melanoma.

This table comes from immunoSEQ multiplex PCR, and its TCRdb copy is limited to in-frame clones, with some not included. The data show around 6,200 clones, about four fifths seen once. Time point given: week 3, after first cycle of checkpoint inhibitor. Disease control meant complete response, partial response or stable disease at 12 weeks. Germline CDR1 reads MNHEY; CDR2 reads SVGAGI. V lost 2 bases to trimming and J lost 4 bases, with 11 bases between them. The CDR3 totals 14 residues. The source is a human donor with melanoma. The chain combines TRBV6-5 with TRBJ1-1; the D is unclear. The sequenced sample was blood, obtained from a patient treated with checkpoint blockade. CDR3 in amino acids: CASSYGKGATEAFF. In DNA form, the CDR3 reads TGTGCCAGCAGTTACGGCAAAGGTGCCACTGAAGCTTTCTTT.